These 32 T cell receptor beta chains share one sample of origin, sequenced in a study of neurological immune-mediated disorders. TCRdb reprocessed the 5' RACE reads with MiXCR, giving one entry per CDR3 protein. This table holds 84,000 or so distinct CDR3 sequences, about 4% found once. Time point reported: longitudinal time-point 3. Sample: PBMCs. The receptors shown here come from an older woman with multiple sclerosis.

This clonotype was recorded at least ten times. This sequence joins TRBV9 and TRBJ2-3; no firm D call. V lost 7 bases, J lost 0 bases, and 9 bases lay in between. Germline CDR1 SGDLS, CDR2 YYNGEE. This CDR3 spans 13 amino acids. The CDR3, as DNA: TGTGCCAGCTGTCCGGGCAGCACAGATACGCAGTATTTT. This sequence encodes CASCPGSTDTQYF.

This clonotype was recorded at least ten times. This rearrangement joins TRBV2 to TRBJ1-4; D possibly corresponds to TRBD1 (6 bases). CDR3 length: 15 amino acids. From germline, CDR1 is SNHLY and CDR2 FYNNEI. V was cut by 6 bases and J by 3 bases, with 14 bases left in between. The CDR3 sequence: CASSVLQGSNEKLFF. The DNA of the CDR3 is TGTGCCAGCAGCGTCTTACAGGGATCTAATGAAAAACTGTTTTTT.

This clonotype was counted many times. The chain has TRBV4-1 and TRBJ1-5; TRBD1 matches 12 bases. Germline V gene lookup returns CDR1 MGHRA and CDR2 YSYEKL. The junction had 5 bases not matched to a gene; V was cut back by 3 bases and J by 5 bases. The length of the CDR3 is 16 residues. As DNA, the CDR3 is TGCGCCAGCAGCCAGGGACAGGGGGCTAGGGATCAGCCCCAGCATTTT. As protein: CASSQGQGARDQPQHF.

This clonotype was recorded at least ten times. J is TRBJ2-2 and V is TRBV5-1; D might be TRBD1 (8 bases). The germline CDR1 and CDR2 sequences are SGHRS and YFSETQ. V gave up 4 bases and J gave up 6 bases, with 16 bases separating them. CDR3 length: 15 amino acids. CDR3 protein: CASSVDRAGAGELFF. In DNA, the CDR3 is TGCGCCAGCAGCGTGGACAGGGCGGGGGCCGGGGAGCTGTTTTTT.

This clonotype was observed many times. V gene TRBV20-1 combines with J gene TRBJ2-6, with 8 bases lining up with TRBD2. The CDR3 extends over 16 amino acids. Trimming at V came to 3 bases and at J to 4 bases, leaving 8 bases not matched to a gene. The germline gives CDR1 DFQATT, CDR2 SNEGSKA (reference sequence). The CDR3 region has the DNA TGCAGTGCTAGGCCCGACGGGGGGGCCGGGGCCAACGTCCTGACTTTC. The encoded protein is CSARPDGGAGANVLTF.

A remark on this clonotype: This may be a read error, as it is one base from a much larger clone. The chain has TRBV6-5 and TRBJ1-1; D call uncertain. CDR3 length equals 11 residues. The V gene's germline CDR1 is MNHEY and CDR2 SVGAGI. The V and J ends lost 2 bases and 10 bases respectively, with 8 bases between them. Here the CDR3 reads CASSYVQAAFF. The CDR3 nucleotides read TGTGCCAGCAGTTACGTCCAGGCAGCTTTCTTT.

At least ten counts were recorded for this clonotype. V and J are TRBV20-1 and TRBJ2-7, with 12 bases fitting TRBD1. Germline V lookup: CDR1 DFQATT, CDR2 SNEGSKA (reference sequence). Trimming removed 2 bases from V and 4 bases from J; junction bases left unmatched: 3. The CDR3 is 14 residues long. The DNA for the CDR3 is TGCAGTGCTAGATTGGGACAGGGGGCGTACGAGCAGTACTTC. It specifies CSARLGQGAYEQYF.

This clonotype was seen repeatedly, ten times or more. The chain recombines TRBV15 with TRBJ2-3, with D unresolved. The length of the CDR3 is 14 residues. Germline V lookup: CDR1 LNHNV, CDR2 YYDKDF (reference sequence). Trimming took off 6 bases at V and 2 bases at J, with 12 bases between the two ends. The CDR3 spells CATSQVQVTDTQYF. The CDR3 coding sequence is TGTGCCACCAGTCAAGTCCAAGTCACAGATACGCAGTATTTT.

This clonotype was detected ten times or more. The genes are TRBV10-3 and TRBJ2-1, with 7 bases lining up with TRBD2. The CDR3 length is 14 residues. V dropped 2 bases and J dropped 8; count of bases not matched to a gene: 6. From germline, CDR1 is ENHRY and CDR2 SYGVKD. The CDR3 DNA reads TGTGCCATCAGTGAGGTCGGGGAGGGGTATGAGCAGTTCTTC. Its translation is CAISEVGEGYEQFF.

In its sample, this clonotype was seen many times. V usage is TRBV7-2 and J usage is TRBJ1-6, with 9 bases lining up with TRBD1. The CDR3 extends over 14 amino acids. J gave up 11 bases and V 1 base, and 3 bases lay outside the gene matches. Germline V gene sequence: CDR1 SGHTA, CDR2 FQGNSA. CDR3 residues: CASSLGQGEPPLHF. The CDR3 DNA reads TGTGCCAGCAGCTTAGGACAGGGGGAACCACCCCTCCACTTT.

This clonotype was counted ten times or more. The chain recombines TRBV20-1 with TRBJ2-1; 9 positions agree with TRBD2. Trimming at V came to 0 bases and at J to 10 bases, leaving 10 bases not matched to a gene. This CDR3 has 15 amino acids. CDR1 is DFQATT, CDR2 SNEGSKA, per germline (reference sequence). The CDR3 DNA reads as TGCAGTGCTAGAGAACCCGGACCGGCGGGGGGGGAGCAGTTCTTC. Translated: CSAREPGPAGGEQFF.

This clonotype occurred many times. J is TRBJ2-3 and V is TRBV6-4; TRBD2 agrees at 9 bases. This CDR3 is 15 amino acids long. CDR1 and CDR2 (germline): MRHNA, SNTAGT. With V trimmed by 3 bases and J by 0 bases, 1 base remained unmatched. CDR3 nucleotide sequence: TGTGCCAGCAGTGATAGCGGGGGAAGCACAGATACGCAGTATTTT. It encodes CASSDSGGSTDTQYF.

This clonotype was counted many times. The chain links TRBV12-3 or TRBV12-4 to TRBJ1-5; possible D gene TRBD1, 5 bases. The length of the CDR3 is 13 residues. Trimming left V 1 base short and J 7 bases short, with 8 bases between. CDR3 DNA: TGTGCCAGCAGTTTAGTGGGGGACCAGCCCCAGCATTTT. Translated, it gives CASSLVGDQPQHF.

This clonotype was counted at least ten times. This chain uses TRBV18 with TRBJ2-7, with D perhaps TRBD2 (5 bases). The germline CDR1 and CDR2 sequences are KGHSH and LQKENI. There are 12 residues in the CDR3. Trimming removed 2 bases at V and 4 bases at J, with 6 bases between. The DNA for the CDR3 is TGTGCCAGCTCACCATGGACTTACGAGCAGTACTTC. Protein: CASSPWTYEQYF.

This clonotype was counted at least ten times. The chain joins TRBV20-1 to TRBJ2-1; D perhaps matches TRBD1 (5 bases). This CDR3 is 14 amino acids long. Per the germline V gene, CDR1 is DFQATT and CDR2 is SNEGSKA (reference sequence). The V gene lost 2 bases and the J gene lost 0 bases, with 8 bases spanning the gap. The CDR3 protein is CSARQGNSYNEQFF. In DNA, the CDR3 is TGCAGTGCTAGACAGGGAAACTCCTACAATGAGCAGTTCTTC.

This clonotype occurred many times. The chain joins TRBV5-1 to TRBJ1-1, with no clear D. This CDR3 has 15 residues. Germline-derived CDR1 and CDR2 are SGHRS and YFSETQ. V was shortened by 0 bases and J by 1 base, with 10 bases between the two germline ends. CDR3 DNA sequence: TGCGCCAGCAGCTTGGGGGATAGCGAGAACACTGAAGCTTTCTTT. This sequence encodes CASSLGDSENTEAFF. Together with reference TRBV5-1 and TRBJ1-1, the CDR3 gives the full variable domain: KAGVTQTPRYLIKTRGQQVTLSCSPISGHRSVSWYQQTPGQGLQFLFEYFSETQRNKGNFPGRFSGRQFSNSRSEMNVSTLELGDSALYLCASSLGDSENTEAFFGQGTRLTVV.

This clonotype was detected ten times or more. CDR3 in amino acids: CSVDRGTEAFF. The CDR3, as DNA: TGCAGCGTTGACAGGGGCACTGAAGCTTTCTTT. The chain carries TRBV29-1 and TRBJ1-1; D is perhaps TRBD1 (6 bases). Per the germline V gene, CDR1 is SQVTM and CDR2 is ANQGSEA. This CDR3 is 11 amino acids long. Trimming cost V 3 bases and J 4 bases, with 6 bases left between them.

This clonotype was seen many times. The chain couples TRBV5-1 to TRBJ1-4; 11 bases are a match to TRBD1. V gave up 7 bases and J gave up 7 bases; unmatched junction bases: 6. This CDR3 has 14 residues. Germline assignment: CDR1 SGHRS and CDR2 YFSETQ. In DNA, the CDR3 is TGCGCCAGCGGACAGGGGGCGCAGGGTGAAAAACTGTTTTTT. Its translation is CASGQGAQGEKLFF.

This clonotype was seen ten or more times. The chain couples TRBV7-8 to TRBJ1-1; D gene uncertain. CDR3 length: 14 residues. Per the germline V gene, CDR1 is SGHVS and CDR2 is FQNEAQ. V shed 2 bases and J shed 6 bases, with 13 bases lying between them. The CDR3 loop is CASSLWKNEAEAFF. The DNA for the CDR3 is TGTGCCAGCAGCTTATGGAAAAATGAGGCTGAAGCTTTCTTT. The full variable domain, in which reference TRBV7-8 and TRBJ1-1 provide the parts outside the CDR3, is GAGVSQSPRYKVAKRGQDVALRCDPISGHVSLFWYQQALGQGPEFLTYFQNEAQLDKSGLPSDRFFAERPEGSVSTLKIQRTQQEDSAVYLCASSLWKNEAEAFFGQGTRLTVV.

This clonotype was seen many times. The chain links TRBV5-1 to TRBJ1-2; TRBD1 agrees at 9 bases. The CDR3 is 15 residues long. Germline V CDR1 and CDR2: SGHRS, YFSETQ. Unmatched junction bases numbered 10, after V lost 6 bases and J lost 4 bases. CDR3 in amino acids: CASTITGGAGYGYTF. The CDR3 bases are TGCGCCAGCACCATTACAGGGGGCGCGGGCTATGGCTACACCTTC.

This clonotype has at least ten counts. The V call is TRBV11-2, the J call TRBJ2-1, with D tentatively TRBD1 (6 bases). The germline gives CDR1 SGHAT, CDR2 FQNNGV. The CDR3 is made up of 15 amino acids. The ends were cut back, 5 bases at V and 9 bases at J, with 20 bases in the middle. This chain's CDR3 is CASSLLTGSLGEQFF. In nucleotides, the CDR3 is TGTGCCAGCAGCCTTCTAACAGGGAGCTTAGGTGAGCAGTTCTTC.

This clonotype was observed at least ten times. This rearrangement joins TRBV6-5 to TRBJ1-5; TRBD1 agrees at 9 bases. Germline loops: CDR1 MNHEY, CDR2 SVGAGI. The CDR3 totals 13 residues. With 6 bases clipped from V and 5 bases from J, the junction kept 2 bases outside the gene matches. In DNA form, the CDR3 reads TGTGCCAGCAGGGGACAGGGAGATCAGCCCCAGCATTTT. Translated: CASRGQGDQPQHF.

This clonotype was picked up many times. The rearrangement uses TRBV5-1 and TRBJ2-3, with a tentative D call TRBD1 (6 bases). Per germline, CDR1 SGHRS and CDR2 YFSETQ. The CDR3 extends over 17 amino acids. Trimming pared 4 bases from V and 6 bases from J, leaving 24 bases between. The CDR3 nucleotides are TGCGCCAGCAGCCCGCTCCCGGACAGACGGAGTCGGGATACGCAGTATTTT. This encodes CASSPLPDRRSRDTQYF. Together with reference TRBV5-1 and TRBJ2-3, the CDR3 gives the full variable domain: KAGVTQTPRYLIKTRGQQVTLSCSPISGHRSVSWYQQTPGQGLQFLFEYFSETQRNKGNFPGRFSGRQFSNSRSEMNVSTLELGDSALYLCASSPLPDRRSRDTQYFGPGTRLTVL.

This clonotype has at least ten counts. The chain employs TRBV20-1 and TRBJ1-3; 8 bases line up with TRBD1. Trimming at V came to 5 bases and at J to 0 bases, leaving 9 bases not matched to a gene. The CDR3 covers 16 residues. Germline-derived CDR1 and CDR2 are DFQATT and SNEGSKA (reference sequence). The CDR3 sequence is CSAYTGTGLSGNTIYF. CDR3 sequence (DNA): TGCAGTGCTTATACCGGGACAGGCCTCTCTGGAAACACCATATATTTT.

This clonotype was found many times. This sequence joins TRBV6-6 and TRBJ2-7; 10 bases match TRBD1. Germline V gene lookup returns CDR1 MNHNY and CDR2 SVGAGI (reference sequence). Germline trimming cut 7 bases from V and 1 base from J; bases unmatched to any gene: 4. This CDR3 is 14 amino acids long. The CDR3 sequence is CASKGDRGSYEQYF. In DNA form, the CDR3 reads TGTGCCAGCAAAGGGGACAGGGGTTCCTACGAGCAGTACTTC.

This clonotype was seen ten or more times. The V call is TRBV20-1, the J call TRBJ2-7; D possibly corresponds to TRBD2 (5 bases). Between the trimmed V and J ends, which lost 1 base and 6 bases, there was a span of 13 bases. CDR1 is DFQATT and CDR2 is SNEGSKA in the germline V gene (reference sequence). This CDR3 is 13 amino acids long. DNA for the CDR3: TGCAGTGCTAGAGCGGGAAATAATCCCGAGCAGTACTTC. It encodes CSARAGNNPEQYF.

This clonotype was detected ten times or more. The V call is TRBV20-1, the J call TRBJ2-3, with D unclear. Per the germline V gene, CDR1 is DFQATT and CDR2 is SNEGSKA (reference sequence). The ends were cut back, 0 bases at V and 0 bases at J, with 19 bases in the middle. The CDR3 loop spans 18 amino acids. CDR3 region: CSARDFIRAISSTDTQYF. CDR3 nucleotide sequence: TGCAGTGCTAGAGATTTTATTCGGGCCATTTCTAGCACAGATACGCAGTATTTT.

The table lists this clonotype with many counts. This chain joins TRBV6-5 and TRBJ1-2, with D tentatively TRBD1 (5 bases). Germline CDR1 reads MNHEY; CDR2 reads SVGAGI. There are 15 residues in the CDR3. Trimming shortened V by 3 bases and J by 2 bases, and 13 bases separated the two germline ends. The CDR3 region has the DNA TGTGCCAGCAGTTATCAGGCAGGGATGAACTATGGCTACACCTTC. This codes for CASSYQAGMNYGYTF.

In its sample, this clonotype was seen many times. This chain links TRBV18 with TRBJ1-1; the match to TRBD1 covers 8 bases. V shed 3 bases and J 7 bases; nucleotides not matched to a gene: 4. Germline V lookup: CDR1 KGHSH, CDR2 LQKENI. This CDR3 is 13 amino acids long. The CDR3 loop is CASSPGQEVEAFF. The CDR3 DNA sequence: TGTGCCAGCTCACCGGGACAGGAAGTTGAAGCTTTCTTT.

In its sample, this clonotype was seen many times. CDR3 in amino acids: CASSFGLLAVTQYF. The CDR3 bases are TGTGCCAGCAGCTTCGGACTCCTGGCCGTGACCCAGTACTTC. The V gene is TRBV7-2, the J gene TRBJ2-5; possible D gene TRBD2, 5 bases. CDR1 and CDR2 (germline): SGHTA, FQGNSA. This CDR3 spans 14 amino acids. Trimming pared 3 bases from V and 7 bases from J, leaving 15 bases between.

This clonotype was observed at least ten times. The V and J genes are TRBV5-1 and TRBJ1-1; unclear D gene. Germline lookup yields CDR1 SGHRS and CDR2 YFSETQ. This CDR3 comprises 11 residues. Trimming shortened V by 0 bases and J by 8 bases, and 5 bases separated the two germline ends. The CDR3 is CASSLGQEAFF. The DNA of the CDR3 is TGCGCCAGCAGCTTGGGGCAGGAAGCTTTCTTT. Using reference TRBV5-1 and TRBJ1-1 for the parts outside the CDR3, the full variable domain is KAGVTQTPRYLIKTRGQQVTLSCSPISGHRSVSWYQQTPGQGLQFLFEYFSETQRNKGNFPGRFSGRQFSNSRSEMNVSTLELGDSALYLCASSLGQEAFFGQGTRLTVV.

In its sample, this clonotype was seen many times. V usage is TRBV6-5 and J usage is TRBJ1-1; perhaps TRBD1 as D (6 bases). Trimming removed 6 bases at V and 4 bases at J, with 15 bases between. This CDR3 spans 14 amino acids. Germline V gene lookup returns CDR1 MNHEY and CDR2 SVGAGI. The CDR3 region is CASSPDRSITEAFF. The CDR3 nucleotides are TGTGCCAGCAGCCCCGACAGGTCGATCACTGAAGCTTTCTTT.